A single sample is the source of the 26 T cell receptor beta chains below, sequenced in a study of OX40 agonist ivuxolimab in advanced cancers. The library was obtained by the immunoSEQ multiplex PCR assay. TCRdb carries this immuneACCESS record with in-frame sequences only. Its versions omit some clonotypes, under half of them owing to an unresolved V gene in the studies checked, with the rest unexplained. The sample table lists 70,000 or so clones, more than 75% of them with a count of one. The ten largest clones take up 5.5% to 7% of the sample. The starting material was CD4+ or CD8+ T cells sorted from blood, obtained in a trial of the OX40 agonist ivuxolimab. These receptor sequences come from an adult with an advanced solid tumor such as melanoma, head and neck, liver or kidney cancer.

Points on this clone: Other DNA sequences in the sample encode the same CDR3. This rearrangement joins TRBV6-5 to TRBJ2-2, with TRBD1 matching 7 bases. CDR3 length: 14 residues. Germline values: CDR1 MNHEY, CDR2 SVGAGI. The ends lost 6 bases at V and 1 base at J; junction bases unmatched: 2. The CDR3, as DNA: TGTGCCAGCAGCCGACAGGGGAACACCGGGGAGCTGTTTTTT. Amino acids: CASSRQGNTGELFF.

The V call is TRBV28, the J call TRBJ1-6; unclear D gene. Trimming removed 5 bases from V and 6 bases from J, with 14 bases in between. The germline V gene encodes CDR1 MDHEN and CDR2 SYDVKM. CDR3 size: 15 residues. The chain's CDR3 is CASSTGLLFNSPLHF. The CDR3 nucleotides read TGTGCCAGCAGTACGGGCCTACTATTTAATTCACCCCTCCACTTT.

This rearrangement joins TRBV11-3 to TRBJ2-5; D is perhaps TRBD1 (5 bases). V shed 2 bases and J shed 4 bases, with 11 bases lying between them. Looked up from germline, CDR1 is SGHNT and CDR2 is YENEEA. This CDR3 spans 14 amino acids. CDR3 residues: CASSLSGLGETQYF. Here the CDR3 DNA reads TGTGCCAGCAGCTTATCAGGGTTGGGAGAGACCCAGTACTTC.

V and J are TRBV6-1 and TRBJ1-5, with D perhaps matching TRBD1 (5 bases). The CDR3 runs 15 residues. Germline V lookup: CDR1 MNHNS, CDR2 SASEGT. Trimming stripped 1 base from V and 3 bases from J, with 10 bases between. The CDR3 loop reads CASSEGGGINQPQHF. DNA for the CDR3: TGTGCCAGCAGTGAAGGTGGGGGAATCAATCAGCCCCAGCATTTT.

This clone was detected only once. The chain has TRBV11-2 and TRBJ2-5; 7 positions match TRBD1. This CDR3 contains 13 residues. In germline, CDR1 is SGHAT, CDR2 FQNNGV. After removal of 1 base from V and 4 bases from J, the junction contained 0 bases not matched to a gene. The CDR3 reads CASSLGQGETQYF. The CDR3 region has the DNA TGTGCCAGCAGCTTAGGACAGGGAGAGACCCAGTACTTC.

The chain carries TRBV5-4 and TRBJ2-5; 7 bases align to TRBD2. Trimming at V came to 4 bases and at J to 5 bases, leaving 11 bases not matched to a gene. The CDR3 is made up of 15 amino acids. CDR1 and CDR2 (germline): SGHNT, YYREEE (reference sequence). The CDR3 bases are TGTGCCAGCAGCGGGAGGGCGGGCCAGACTGAGACCCAGTACTTC. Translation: CASSGRAGQTETQYF.

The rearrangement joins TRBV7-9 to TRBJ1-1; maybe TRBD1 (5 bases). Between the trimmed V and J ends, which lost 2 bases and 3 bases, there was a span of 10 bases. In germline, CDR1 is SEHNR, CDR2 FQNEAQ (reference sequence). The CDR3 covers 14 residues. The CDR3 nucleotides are TGTGCCAGCAGCTTATATGCCAGGGACACTGAAGCTTTCTTT. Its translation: CASSLYARDTEAFF.

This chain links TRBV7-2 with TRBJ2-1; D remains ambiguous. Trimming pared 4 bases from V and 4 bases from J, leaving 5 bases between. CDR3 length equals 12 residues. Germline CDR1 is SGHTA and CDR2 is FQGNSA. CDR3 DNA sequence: TGTGCCAGCAGCTCGCGATACAATGAGCAGTTCTTC. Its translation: CASSSRYNEQFF.

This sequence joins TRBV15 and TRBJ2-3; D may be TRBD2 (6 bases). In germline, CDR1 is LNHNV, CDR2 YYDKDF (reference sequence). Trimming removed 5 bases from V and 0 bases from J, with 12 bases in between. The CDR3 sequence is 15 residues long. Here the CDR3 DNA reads TGTGCCACCAGCGGAGGGCCAGTTAGCACAGATACGCAGTATTTT. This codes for CATSGGPVSTDTQYF. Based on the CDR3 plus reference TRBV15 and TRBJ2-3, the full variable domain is DAMVIQNPRYQVTQFGKPVTLSCSQTLNHNVMYWYQQKSSQAPKLLFHYYDKDFNNEADTPDNFQSRRPNTSFCFLDIRSPGLGDTAMYLCATSGGPVSTDTQYFGPGTRLTVL.

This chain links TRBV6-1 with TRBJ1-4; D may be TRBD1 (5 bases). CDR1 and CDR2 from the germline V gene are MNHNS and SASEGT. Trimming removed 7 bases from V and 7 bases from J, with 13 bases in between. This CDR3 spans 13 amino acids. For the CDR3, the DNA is TGTGCCAGCACGGCAGGGTGGGGTGAAAAACTGTTTTTT. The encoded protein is CASTAGWGEKLFF.

This CDR3 is CSVKTGAGQYF. The CDR3 DNA reads as TGCAGCGTCAAGACAGGGGCGGGGCAGTACTTC. The chain combines TRBV29-1 with TRBJ2-7, with 8 positions matching TRBD1. The germline V gene has CDR1 SQVTM and CDR2 ANQGSEA. J gave up 9 bases and V 6 bases, and 7 bases lay outside the gene matches. The CDR3 consists of 11 residues.

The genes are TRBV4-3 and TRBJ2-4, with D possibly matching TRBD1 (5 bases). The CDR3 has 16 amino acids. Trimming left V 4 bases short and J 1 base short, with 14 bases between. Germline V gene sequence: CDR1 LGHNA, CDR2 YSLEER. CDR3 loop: CASSPQGTEAKNIQYF. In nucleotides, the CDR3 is TGCGCCAGCAGCCCGCAGGGCACTGAGGCCAAAAACATTCAGTACTTC.

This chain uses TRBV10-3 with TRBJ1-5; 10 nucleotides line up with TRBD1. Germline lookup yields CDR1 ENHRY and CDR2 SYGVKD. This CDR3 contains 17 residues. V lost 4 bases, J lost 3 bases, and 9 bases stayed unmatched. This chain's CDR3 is CAISGDRGRASNQPQHF. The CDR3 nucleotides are TGTGCCATCAGTGGGGACAGGGGCAGGGCTTCCAATCAGCCCCAGCATTTT.

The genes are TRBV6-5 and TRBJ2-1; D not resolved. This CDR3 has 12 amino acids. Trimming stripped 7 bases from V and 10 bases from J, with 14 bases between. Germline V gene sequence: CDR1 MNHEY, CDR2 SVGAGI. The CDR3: CASTTTPGEQFF. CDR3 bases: TGTGCCAGCACCACAACCCCGGGCGAGCAGTTCTTC.

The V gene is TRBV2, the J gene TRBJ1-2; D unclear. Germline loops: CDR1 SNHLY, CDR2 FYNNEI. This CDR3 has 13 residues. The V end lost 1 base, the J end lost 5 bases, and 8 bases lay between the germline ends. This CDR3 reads CASSEGPRYGYTF. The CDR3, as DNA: TGTGCCAGCAGTGAAGGTCCCCGATATGGCTACACCTTC. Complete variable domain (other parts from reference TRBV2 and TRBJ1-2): EPEVTQTPSHQVTQMGQEVILRCVPISNHLYFYWYRQILGQKVEFLVSFYNNEISEKSEIFDDQFSVERPDGSNFTLKIRSTKLEDSAMYFCASSEGPRYGYTFGSGTRLTVV.

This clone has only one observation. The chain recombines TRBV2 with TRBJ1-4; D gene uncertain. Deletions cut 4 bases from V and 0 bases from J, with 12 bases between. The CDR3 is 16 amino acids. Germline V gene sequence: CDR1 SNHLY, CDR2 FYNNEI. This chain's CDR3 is CASSVPDGATNEKLFF. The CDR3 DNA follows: TGTGCCAGCAGTGTCCCGGACGGTGCAACTAATGAAAAACTGTTTTTT.

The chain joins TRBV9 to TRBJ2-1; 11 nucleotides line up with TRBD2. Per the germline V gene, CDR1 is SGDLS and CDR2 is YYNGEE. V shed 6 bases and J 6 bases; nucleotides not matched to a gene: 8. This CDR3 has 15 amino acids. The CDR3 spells CASTPGLADLNEQFF. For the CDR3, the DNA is TGTGCCAGCACGCCGGGACTAGCGGATCTCAATGAGCAGTTCTTC.

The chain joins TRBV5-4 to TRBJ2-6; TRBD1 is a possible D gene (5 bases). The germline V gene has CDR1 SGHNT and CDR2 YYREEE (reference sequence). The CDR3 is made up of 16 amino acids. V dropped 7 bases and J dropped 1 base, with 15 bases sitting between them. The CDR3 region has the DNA TGTGCCAGCCGCCGCCTCCAGGGATCTGGGGCCAACGTCCTGACTTTC. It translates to CASRRLQGSGANVLTF.

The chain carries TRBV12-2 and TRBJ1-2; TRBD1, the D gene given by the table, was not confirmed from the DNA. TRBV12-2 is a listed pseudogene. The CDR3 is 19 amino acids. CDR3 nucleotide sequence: TGTGCAAGTCGCTTGGTCAGAGAAGGGGTTGGGATCTTTAACTATGGCTACACCTTC. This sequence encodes CASRLVREGVGIFNYGYTF.

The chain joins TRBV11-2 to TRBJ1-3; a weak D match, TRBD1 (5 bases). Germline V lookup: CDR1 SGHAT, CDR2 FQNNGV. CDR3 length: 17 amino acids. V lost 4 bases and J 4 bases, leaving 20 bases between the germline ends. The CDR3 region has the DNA TGTGCCAGCAGCTCCCTCACAGGCCCCAACTTCGGAAACACCATATATTTT. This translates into CASSSLTGPNFGNTIYF.

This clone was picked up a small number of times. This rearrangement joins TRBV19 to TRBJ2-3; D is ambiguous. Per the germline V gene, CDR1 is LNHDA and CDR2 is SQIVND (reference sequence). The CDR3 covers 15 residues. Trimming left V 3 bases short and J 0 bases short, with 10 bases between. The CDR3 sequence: CASSIDGSSTDTQYF. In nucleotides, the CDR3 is TGTGCCAGTAGTATTGACGGATCTAGCACAGATACGCAGTATTTT.

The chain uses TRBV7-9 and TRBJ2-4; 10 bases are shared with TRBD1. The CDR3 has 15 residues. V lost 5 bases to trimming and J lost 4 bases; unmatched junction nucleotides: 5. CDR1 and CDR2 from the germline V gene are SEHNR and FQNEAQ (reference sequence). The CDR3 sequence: CASSDRDRGKNIQYF. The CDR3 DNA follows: TGTGCCAGCAGCGACCGGGACAGGGGAAAAAACATTCAGTACTTC.

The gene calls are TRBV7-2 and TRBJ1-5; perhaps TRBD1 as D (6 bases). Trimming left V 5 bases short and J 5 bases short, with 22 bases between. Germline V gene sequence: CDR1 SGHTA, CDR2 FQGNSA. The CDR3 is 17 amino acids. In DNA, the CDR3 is TGTGCCAGCAGCCCCCGTTTGGTGGTCGGGGGCGATCAGCCCCAGCATTTT. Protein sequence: CASSPRLVVGGDQPQHF.

CDR3 DNA sequence: TGTGCCAGTAGTGACAGGGTCGGGACTGAAGCTTTCTTT. This encodes CASSDRVGTEAFF. This sequence joins TRBV19 and TRBJ1-1, with 7 nucleotides matching TRBD1. The ends lost 5 bases at V and 5 bases at J; junction bases unmatched: 5. This CDR3 has 13 amino acids. Germline CDR1 and CDR2: LNHDA and SQIVND (reference sequence).

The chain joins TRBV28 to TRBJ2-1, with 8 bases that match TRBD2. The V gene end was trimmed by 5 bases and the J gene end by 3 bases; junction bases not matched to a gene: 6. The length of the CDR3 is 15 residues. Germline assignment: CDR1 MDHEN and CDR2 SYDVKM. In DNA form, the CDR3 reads TGTGCCAGCAGTGGGGCGGCGGGGGGCTACAATGAGCAGTTCTTC. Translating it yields CASSGAAGGYNEQFF.

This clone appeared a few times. In DNA form, the CDR3 reads TGTGCCAGCAGCCAAGCAGGGGAGGCGAGTGGCTACACCTTC. This codes for CASSQAGEASGYTF. V and J are TRBV4-2 and TRBJ1-2; D may be TRBD1 (6 bases). CDR3 length equals 14 residues. V lost 1 base and J lost 7, with 13 bases in between. Germline V CDR1 and CDR2: LGHNA, YNFKEQ.